This T cell receptor (beta chain) comes out of a study of T-cell memory formation after mild COVID-19. Study-wide results and limits: Clones that contracted from day 15 to 85 had balanced CD4/CD8; later expanders were CD4+ biased. Whether day 37 second-wave clones are SARS-CoV-2-specific was not confirmed. Several responding clones turned up in pre-infection memory, indicating that cross-reactive memory may have taken part.

TCRdb re-analysed the 5' RACE reads in MiXCR, keeping a single row per CDR3 protein. The data show about 100,000 distinct CDR3 sequences, roughly 10% seen once. About this clonotype itself: The antigen is unknown.

Germline CDR1 LGHNA, CDR2 YNFKEQ. There are 17 residues in the CDR3. The V gene lost 0 bases and the J gene lost 4 bases, with 18 bases spanning the gap. The chain combines TRBV4-2 with TRBJ2-5, with a tentative D call TRBD1 (6 bases). This receptor was identified in a man in his late teens or twenties who had mild COVID-19 (a few samples of this study predate the infection). Cell type and time point are not known. Specimen: PBMCs or a T cell subset sorted from them (not recorded which). CDR3 loop: CASSQDPTAGRGETQYF. In DNA, the CDR3 is TGTGCCAGCAGCCAAGATCCCACGGCCGGCAGGGGAGAGACCCAGTACTTC.